Listed here are 29 T cell receptor beta chains from one sample, sequenced in a study of blood T cell repertoires in COVID-19. The table came from immunoSEQ multiplex PCR; TCRdb's copy has only in-frame clones and leaves some out. The data contain 250,000 to 350,000 clones, 84% of them singletons. Sequenced: peripheral blood. Receptors originate from a person aged 70 to 79 with COVID-19, enrolled during active disease.

V gene TRBV5-8 combines with J gene TRBJ1-2; D remains ambiguous. The CDR3 covers 15 residues. Trimming took 2 bases from V and 0 from J, leaving 11 bases between them. Germline V lookup: CDR1 SGHTS, CDR2 YDEGEE. CDR3: CASSFRGVANYGYTF. CDR3 sequence (DNA): TGTGCCAGCAGCTTCCGAGGAGTTGCTAACTATGGCTACACCTTC.

The chain recombines TRBV19 with TRBJ1-1, with 10 bases identical to TRBD1. This CDR3 has 13 residues. The V gene's germline CDR1 is LNHDA and CDR2 SQIVND (reference sequence). The J segment lost 4 bases and the V segment lost 7 bases, leaving 3 bases of the junction unmatched. DNA for the CDR3: TGTGCCAGTAAGAGGACAGGGGGCACTGAAGCTTTCTTT. This encodes CASKRTGGTEAFF.

This sequence joins TRBV6-2 or TRBV6-3 and TRBJ2-3; TRBD2 aligns across 14 bases. Germline V gene sequence: CDR1 MNHEY, CDR2 SVGEGT. J gave up 2 bases and V 6 bases, and 16 bases lay outside the gene matches. CDR3 length: 20 amino acids. The CDR3 loop reads CASSPITGLAGGSTTDTQYF. The CDR3 nucleotides are TGTGCCAGCAGCCCCATTACTGGACTAGCGGGAGGATCTACCACAGATACGCAGTATTTT.

The chain employs TRBV28 and TRBJ2-1, with 8 bases fitting TRBD2. The germline gives CDR1 MDHEN, CDR2 SYDVKM. The CDR3 has 19 residues. The junction had 17 bases not matched to a gene; V was cut back by 5 bases and J by 2 bases. CDR3 DNA: TGTGCCAGCAGTCGGAGGTGGGGTAGCGGGGCACTCACCTACAATGAGCAGTTCTTC. Translating gives CASSRRWGSGALTYNEQFF.

J is TRBJ2-2 and V is TRBV28, with 7 bases lining up with TRBD1. Germline trimming cut 8 bases from V and 5 bases from J; bases unmatched to any gene: 11. Germline V gene data show CDR1 as MDHEN and CDR2 as SYDVKM. This CDR3 comprises 15 residues. Written as DNA, the CDR3 is TGTGCCAGCCGCTCATACAGGGGCGGGACCGGGGAGCTGTTTTTT. Translation: CASRSYRGGTGELFF. The complete variable domain, with remaining parts taken from reference TRBV28 and TRBJ2-2, reads DVKVTQSSRYLVKRTGEKVFLECVQDMDHENMFWYRQDPGLGLRLIYFSYDVKMKEKGDIPEGYSVSREKKERFSLILESASTNQTSMYLCASRSYRGGTGELFFGEGSRLTVL.

The chain has TRBV28 and TRBJ1-5, with D unresolved. The germline V gene encodes CDR1 MDHEN and CDR2 SYDVKM. Trimming cost V 4 bases and J 7 bases, with 8 bases left between them. CDR3 size: 12 residues. CDR3 DNA sequence: TGTGCCAGCAGTTCCCCACAACAGCCCCAGCATTTT. Protein: CASSSPQQPQHF.

The J gene is TRBJ2-5, the V gene TRBV15; 12 bases align to TRBD2. Germline V lookup: CDR1 LNHNV, CDR2 YYDKDF (reference sequence). The CDR3 runs to 16 residues. With V trimmed by 3 bases and J by 4 bases, 6 bases remained unmatched. In nucleotides, the CDR3 is TGTGCCACCAGCAGTAGGACTAGCGGGGAAAGAGAGACCCAGTACTTC. Translated, it gives CATSSRTSGERETQYF.

This chain connects TRBV5-1 to TRBJ2-2; D is possibly TRBD2 (7 bases). Trimming removed 4 bases from V and 3 bases from J, with 16 bases in between. CDR1 is SGHRS, CDR2 YFSETQ, per germline. This CDR3 contains 16 residues. This CDR3 is CASSPQGGVDTGELFF. In DNA form, the CDR3 reads TGCGCCAGCAGCCCACAGGGAGGGGTGGACACCGGGGAGCTGTTTTTT.

The chain couples TRBV27 to TRBJ2-5; 15 bases are shared with TRBD2. The CDR3 spans 16 residues. Germline CDR1 and CDR2: MNHEY and SMNVEV (reference sequence). With 6 bases clipped from V and 7 bases from J, the junction kept 9 bases outside the gene matches. As DNA, the CDR3 is TGTGCCAGCAGCACGGGACTAGCGGGAGGCTGGGGGACCCAGTACTTC. The encoded protein is CASSTGLAGGWGTQYF.

The chain combines TRBV27 with TRBJ2-2, with 12 bases aligning to TRBD2. Germline CDR1 MNHEY, CDR2 SMNVEV (reference sequence). V trimming: 10 bases; J trimming: 9 bases; junction bases outside the gene matches: 12. The CDR3 has 15 amino acids. The CDR3 loop reads CATSSRLAGVRELFF. In nucleotides, the CDR3 is TGTGCCACTTCATCACGACTAGCGGGAGTGCGGGAGCTGTTTTTT.

This chain joins TRBV19 and TRBJ2-3, with D unclear. CDR3 size: 14 residues. V shed 3 bases and J shed 0 bases, with 7 bases lying between them. Germline V CDR1 and CDR2: LNHDA, SQIVND (reference sequence). The CDR3 protein is CASSIGPSTDTQYF. The CDR3 bases are TGTGCCAGTAGTATCGGTCCTAGCACAGATACGCAGTATTTT.

This clone was observed once. The chain combines TRBV7-2 with TRBJ2-1; the D gene is possibly TRBD2 (5 bases). Germline CDR1 reads SGHTA; CDR2 reads FQGNSA. Trimming removed 4 bases from V and 9 bases from J, with 13 bases in between. This CDR3 has 13 amino acids. DNA of the CDR3: TGTGCCAGCAGCTCACTAGTATCCGGTGAGCAGTTCTTC. Translation gives CASSSLVSGEQFF.

This clone was picked up one time. The chain recombines TRBV7-9 with TRBJ2-1; 10 nucleotides align to TRBD2. The CDR3 runs to 18 residues. CDR1 SEHNR and CDR2 FQNEAQ come from the germline V gene (reference sequence). V dropped 2 bases and J dropped 9; count of bases not matched to a gene: 16. This chain's CDR3 is CASSLPLRLAGVEGEQFF. CDR3 nucleotides: TGTGCCAGCAGCTTACCGTTACGGCTAGCGGGAGTGGAGGGTGAGCAGTTCTTC.

CDR3: CATSRGQQYGYTF. The CDR3 coding sequence is TGTGCCACCAGCAGAGGACAGCAATATGGCTACACCTTC. The chain combines TRBV15 with TRBJ1-2, with D tentatively TRBD1 (5 bases). V was shortened by 1 base and J by 5 bases, with 8 bases between the two germline ends. Germline V CDR1 and CDR2: LNHNV, YYDKDF (reference sequence). The CDR3 is made up of 13 amino acids.

This clone was detected once. The chain uses TRBV19 and TRBJ2-2; 9 nucleotides align to TRBD1. The CDR3 contains 18 residues. In germline, CDR1 is LNHDA, CDR2 SQIVND (reference sequence). The junction had 9 bases not matched to a gene; V was cut back by 4 bases and J by 0 bases. For the CDR3, the DNA is TGTGCCAGTAGTAGAAGGACAGGGGACGTCGCGAACACCGGGGAGCTGTTTTTT. This gives the protein CASSRRTGDVANTGELFF. Drawing the rest from reference TRBV19 and TRBJ2-2, the complete variable domain is DGGITQSPKYLFRKEGQNVTLSCEQNLNHDAMYWYRQDPGQGLRLIYYSQIVNDFQKGDIAEGYSVSREKKESFPLTVTSAQKNPTAFYLCASSRRTGDVANTGELFFGEGSRLTVL.

The gene calls are TRBV6-2 or TRBV6-3 and TRBJ2-1; 14 bases match TRBD2. The germline gives CDR1 MNHEY, CDR2 SVGEGT. The CDR3 runs to 21 residues. After removal of 0 bases from V and 3 bases from J, the junction contained 13 bases not matched to a gene. The CDR3 here is CASSYSTIGGTSGGHYNEQFF. CDR3 bases: TGTGCCAGCAGTTACTCAACGATTGGAGGGACTAGCGGGGGACACTACAATGAGCAGTTCTTC.

The chain has TRBV6-6 and TRBJ1-5, with a possible D match to TRBD1 (6 bases). CDR1 is MNHNY and CDR2 is SVGAGI in the germline V gene (reference sequence). V was clipped by 6 bases and J by 0 bases, with 12 bases between them. The CDR3 is 15 residues long. CDR3 residues: CASRQAGVSNQPQHF. DNA of the CDR3: TGTGCCAGCAGGCAAGCAGGGGTTAGCAATCAGCCCCAGCATTTT.

The chain couples TRBV5-8 to TRBJ1-2; no definite D call. CDR3 size: 14 residues. The germline V gene encodes CDR1 SGHTS and CDR2 YDEGEE. Trimming cost V 0 bases and J 4 bases, with 10 bases left between them. CDR3 sequence (DNA): TGTGCCAGCAGCTTGGCGGGTAGGATCTATGGCTACACCTTC. Translated, it gives CASSLAGRIYGYTF.

The chain is built from TRBV5-1 and TRBJ2-1, with TRBD2 as a possible D gene (5 bases). CDR1 is SGHRS and CDR2 is YFSETQ in the germline V gene. V was trimmed by 4 bases and J by 0 bases, leaving 8 bases between them. CDR3 size: 14 residues. CDR3 sequence reads: CASSILDSYNEQFF. CDR3 DNA sequence: TGCGCCAGCAGCATACTAGACTCCTACAATGAGCAGTTCTTC.

V usage is TRBV6-6 and J usage is TRBJ1-1; D is uncertain. From germline, CDR1 is MNHNY and CDR2 SVGAGI (reference sequence). CDR3 length equals 15 residues. Trimming took 2 bases from V and 1 from J, leaving 11 bases between them. The CDR3 protein is CASSYLSPTNTEAFF. Here the CDR3 DNA reads TGTGCCAGCAGTTACCTGTCCCCTACGAACACTGAAGCTTTCTTT.

The chain combines TRBV7-2 with TRBJ1-2; TRBD1 is a possible D gene (5 bases). Germline values: CDR1 SGHTA, CDR2 FQGNSA. V was trimmed by 1 base and J by 4 bases, leaving 7 bases between them. The CDR3 length is 13 residues. The CDR3 spells CASSLEGFYGYTF. Written as DNA, the CDR3 is TGTGCCAGCAGCTTAGAGGGGTTCTATGGCTACACCTTC.

This chain uses TRBV5-1 with TRBJ2-1; the D is unclear. Deletions cut 0 bases from V and 0 bases from J, with 10 bases between. Germline V gene data show CDR1 as SGHRS and CDR2 as YFSETQ. The CDR3 spans 16 residues. In DNA form, the CDR3 reads TGCGCCAGCAGCTTGGACGGCGGTAGCTCCTACAATGAGCAGTTCTTC. Its protein is CASSLDGGSSYNEQFF.

This chain uses TRBV30 with TRBJ1-2, with D possibly TRBD1 on 5 matching bases. Trimming shortened V by 5 bases and J by 8 bases, and 15 bases separated the two germline ends. The CDR3 sequence is 12 residues long. Germline CDR1 GTSNPN, CDR2 SVGIG (reference sequence). The CDR3 coding sequence is TGTGCCTGGGTTAGTGGGGCGGGAGGCTACACCTTC. This codes for CAWVSGAGGYTF.

This clone was detected a few times. The CDR3 DNA is TGTGCCAGCCCCAGCGGGACCTCCTGCCCTTACGAGCAGTACTTC. Its translation is CASPSGTSCPYEQYF. J is TRBJ2-7 and V is TRBV6-4, with 7 bases aligning to TRBD2. The CDR3 covers 15 residues. After removal of 8 bases from V and 4 bases from J, the junction contained 14 bases not matched to a gene. The germline CDR1 and CDR2 sequences are MRHNA and SNTAGT.

This sequence joins TRBV30 and TRBJ1-2; D is ambiguous. CDR1 is GTSNPN and CDR2 is SVGIG in the germline V gene (reference sequence). The CDR3 is made up of 13 amino acids. V was cut by 3 bases and J by 1 base, with 9 bases left in between. The CDR3 sequence is CAWRTRNNYGYTF. The CDR3 nucleotides are TGTGCCTGGAGGACCAGGAATAACTATGGCTACACCTTC.

The V gene is TRBV5-1, the J gene TRBJ1-1, with D tentatively TRBD1 (5 bases). Germline loops: CDR1 SGHRS, CDR2 YFSETQ. This CDR3 is 15 amino acids long. Trimming removed 0 bases from V and 2 bases from J, with 11 bases in between. CDR3 protein: CASSLVMGGNTEAFF. The CDR3 DNA is TGCGCCAGCAGCTTGGTTATGGGGGGAAACACTGAAGCTTTCTTT.

J is TRBJ2-3 and V is TRBV7-3; 12 positions match TRBD2. Germline assignment: CDR1 SGHTA and CDR2 FQGTGA. J was trimmed by 4 bases and V by 5 bases; bases with no gene match: 4. The CDR3 totals 15 residues. The CDR3 bases are TGTGCCAGCAGCCGGACTAGCGGGATTGCAGATACGCAGTATTTT. It yields the protein CASSRTSGIADTQYF.

To note about this clone: Compared with germline, one end of the junction differs, possibly owing to a read error. The chain uses TRBV7-2 and TRBJ2-3; 11 bases line up with TRBD2. CDR1 is SGHTA, CDR2 FQGNSA, per germline. The CDR3 has 14 amino acids. As DNA, the CDR3 is TGTGCCAGCAGCGTAGCGGGAGGGCCAGATACGCAGTATTTT. Translated, it gives CASSVAGGPDTQYF.

This clone came up once. The J gene is TRBJ1-4, the V gene TRBV7-6, with D perhaps matching TRBD1 (5 bases). Germline values: CDR1 SGHVS, CDR2 FNYEAQ. V lost 5 bases and J 8 bases, leaving 18 bases between the germline ends. This CDR3 is built from 15 residues. The CDR3 bases are TGTGCCAGCAGCCTTAGGAGGGACCAGGGAGAAAAACTGTTTTTT. Encoded protein: CASSLRRDQGEKLFF. Supplemented by reference TRBV7-6 and TRBJ1-4, the full variable domain reads GAGVSQSPRYKVTKRGQDVALRCDPISGHVSLYWYRQALGQGPEFLTYFNYEAQQDKSGLPNDRFSAERPEGSISTLTIQRTEQRDSAMYRCASSLRRDQGEKLFFGSGTQLSVL.